A selection of T cell receptor beta chains follows, all from one sample in a study of cytomegalovirus exposure and HLA in healthy donors. Generated by immunoSEQ multiplex PCR, the TCRdb table keeps only in-frame clones and is missing some. The data hold 130,000 or so clones, with approximately 72% observed a single time. Sequenced sample: PBMCs. The receptors originated from a woman between 50 and 59 years old in good health and CMV-seropositive. The CDR3 runs from the conserved cysteine through the conserved F or W. Fields, in order: clone size, D gene, V gene, J gene, CDR3 protein, CDR3 DNA. A D gene is named only where the DNA matches it firmly. Size is omitted from some rows. Given values are once, few, many or a class for expanded clones.

>.|.|TRBV6-4|TRBJ2-2
CASSVYEGGGELFF
TGTGCCAGCAGTGTTTATGAGGGAGGCGGGGAGCTGTTTTTT
>.|TRBD2|TRBV18|TRBJ2-1
CASSPSWGLGGNEQFF
TGTGCCAGCTCACCGTCTTGGGGACTAGGGGGCAATGAGCAGTTCTTC
>.|TRBD1|TRBV6-5|TRBJ2-7
CATRQGANPYEQYF
TGTGCCACCAGACAGGGGGCGAATCCCTACGAGCAGTACTTC
>.|TRBD2|TRBV4-1|TRBJ2-1
CASRWTSGGFRSSYNEQFF
TGCGCCAGCAGGTGGACTAGCGGGGGGTTTCGAAGCTCCTACAATGAGCAGTTCTTC
>.|TRBD1|TRBV13|TRBJ2-7
CASSSTGTGAYEQYF
TGTGCCAGCAGCTCTACCGGGACAGGGGCCTACGAGCAGTACTTC
>.|TRBD2|TRBV13|TRBJ2-1
CASSLAGGINEQFF
TGTGCCAGCAGCTTAGCGGGGGGTATTAATGAGCAGTTCTTC
>.|TRBD1|TRBV6-1|TRBJ2-3
CASRRQGASTDTQYF
TGTGCCAGCAGACGACAGGGTGCTAGCACAGATACGCAGTATTTT
>.|TRBD1|TRBV2|TRBJ2-7
CASRGQRAEQYF
TGTGCCAGCAGGGGACAGCGTGCCGAGCAGTACTTC
>.|.|TRBV6-6|TRBJ2-5
CASSPTRETQYF
TGTGCCAGCAGTCCCACCCGGGAGACCCAGTACTTC
>once|TRBD2|TRBV7-2|TRBJ2-7
CASSFRLAGGRDEQYF
TGTGCCAGCAGCTTTCGACTAGCGGGGGGGCGGGACGAGCAGTACTTC
>.|.|TRBV11-2|TRBJ2-2
CASSFHSWTGELFF
TGTGCCAGCAGCTTTCACAGCTGGACCGGGGAGCTGTTTTTT
>.|TRBD2|TRBV27|TRBJ2-5
CASRTGSGGWETQYF
TGTGCCAGCAGAACCGGGAGCGGGGGGTGGGAGACCCAGTACTTC
>few|.|TRBV6-5|TRBJ2-7
CASRPRGALGEQYF
TGTGCCAGCAGACCTCGGGGGGCGCTGGGCGAGCAGTACTTC
>.|.|TRBV7-7|TRBJ2-5
CASSLASSETQYF
TGTGCTAGCAGCTTAGCGAGTTCAGAGACCCAGTACTTC
>once|TRBD1|TRBV5-1|TRBJ1-4
CASSLVETGGEKLFF
TGCGCCAGCAGCTTGGTAGAGACAGGGGGAGAAAAACTGTTTTTT
>.|.|TRBV5-1|TRBJ1-3
CASSADRILPGNTIYF
TGCGCCAGCAGCGCCGACAGAATCTTACCTGGAAACACCATATATTTT
>.|TRBD1|TRBV11-3|TRBJ1-3
CASSSGQGASGNTIYF
TGTGCCAGCAGCTCGGGACAGGGGGCCTCTGGAAACACCATATATTTT
>.|.|TRBV6-5|TRBJ2-2
CASSWGVTGELFF
TGTGCCAGCAGTTGGGGAGTTACCGGGGAGCTGTTTTTT
>.|.|TRBV7-2|TRBJ1-2
CASSPEMGPGPCTF
TGTGCCAGCAGCCCCGAGATGGGGCCAGGGCCTTGCACCTTC
>.|TRBD1|TRBV7-2|TRBJ1-2
CASSLAHDRVVGYTF
TGTGCCAGCAGCTTAGCCCATGACAGGGTAGTTGGCTACACCTTC
>.|TRBD1|TRBV4-2|TRBJ1-1
CASSLNQGGNTEAFF
TGTGCCAGCAGTCTAAATCAGGGGGGTAACACTGAAGCTTTCTTT
>.|.|TRBV6-4|TRBJ2-7
CASTSDEQYF
TGTGCCAGCACCAGTGACGAGCAGTACTTC
>.|TRBD1|TRBV25-1|TRBJ1-4
CASSRQGDEKLFF
TGTGCCAGCAGTAGACAGGGGGATGAAAAACTGTTTTTT
>few|.|TRBV2|TRBJ2-5
CASSGAGEGAQYF
TGTGCCAGCAGTGGGGCTGGCGAGGGGGCCCAGTACTTC
>.|.|TRBV4-3|TRBJ2-1
CASSQAGVASYNEQFF
TGCGCCAGCAGCCAAGCGGGGGTTGCATCCTACAATGAGCAGTTCTTC
>.|TRBD1|TRBV4-3|TRBJ1-2
CVSSLDGTGHFGYTF
TGCGTCAGCAGCCTAGACGGGACAGGGCATTTCGGCTACACCTTC
>.|TRBD1|TRBV5-1|TRBJ1-2
CASSFQQGDGYTF
TGCGCCAGCAGCTTCCAACAGGGGGATGGCTACACCTTC
>.|.|TRBV5-1|TRBJ2-3
CTSSLRGGTSTDTQYF
TGCACCAGCAGCTTGAGGGGGGGTACTAGCACAGATACGCAGTATTTT
>few|TRBD1|TRBV12-5|TRBJ1-1
CASASTGGRRTEAFF
TGTGCTAGTGCTTCGACAGGGGGCAGGAGAACTGAAGCTTTCTTT
>few|.|TRBV29-1|TRBJ1-1
CSPGGTEAFF
TGCAGCCCTGGGGGGACTGAAGCTTTCTTT
>.|.|TRBV16|TRBJ2-3
CASSPGTPSTDTQYF
TGTGCCAGCAGCCCCGGGACTCCTAGCACAGATACGCAGTATTTT
>once|.|TRBV5-6|TRBJ2-2
CASSLVFPGRTGELFF
TGTGCCAGCAGCTTAGTCTTCCCGGGTCGCACCGGGGAGCTGTTTTTT
>.|TRBD2|TRBV4-2|TRBJ2-7
CASSQEFGASGNEQYF
TGTGCCAGCAGCCAAGAATTTGGGGCTAGCGGGAACGAGCAGTACTTC
>.|.|TRBV30|TRBJ1-2
CAWNMGGAGSYGYTF
TGTGCCTGGAACATGGGGGGGGCGGGGAGCTATGGCTACACCTTC
>.|.|TRBV13|TRBJ1-2
CASSTNVQGINGYTF
TGTGCCAGCAGCACGAACGTACAGGGTATAAATGGCTACACCTTC
>.|.|TRBV19|TRBJ1-5
CASSPQEGRGGEQPQHF
TGTGCCAGTAGTCCACAAGAAGGGCGAGGAGGAGAACAGCCCCAGCATTTT
>.|.|TRBV5-6|TRBJ2-6
CASSLSISGANVLTF
TGTGCCAGCAGCCTTAGTATTTCTGGGGCCAACGTCCTGACTTTC
>.|TRBD2|TRBV7-2|TRBJ2-3
CASSWTSGVGDTQYF
TGTGCCAGCAGCTGGACTAGCGGGGTAGGAGATACGCAGTATTTT
>.|TRBD2|TRBV5-1|TRBJ2-5
CASSTGTSRETQYF
TGCGCCAGCAGCACCGGGACTAGCAGAGAGACCCAGTACTTC
>.|TRBD1|TRBV6-5|TRBJ2-7
CASSEGATLSYEQYF
TGTGCCAGCAGCGAGGGGGCGACCCTCTCCTACGAGCAGTACTTC
>.|.|TRBV5-8|TRBJ1-1
CASSSGNLRTEAFF
TGTGCCAGCTCATCAGGGAATTTAAGGACTGAAGCTTTCTTT
>few|TRBD1|TRBV5-8|TRBJ2-5
CASSPGQGYQETQYF
TGTGCCAGCAGCCCGGGACAGGGGTACCAAGAGACCCAGTACTTC
>.|.|TRBV9|TRBJ2-5
CASSEVLRGTQYF
TGTGCCAGCAGCGAGGTTTTACGCGGGACCCAGTACTTC
>.|.|TRBV27|TRBJ2-3
CASSLFGGPPDTQYF
TGTGCCAGCAGTTTATTCGGGGGGCCCCCCGATACGCAGTATTTT
>few|TRBD1|TRBV6-6|TRBJ1-2
CASSFPDRPRGYTF
TGTGCCAGCAGTTTCCCGGACAGGCCTAGAGGCTACACCTTC
>.|.|TRBV30|TRBJ1-2
CGGRVTRGYTF
TGTGGGGGGAGGGTGACACGTGGCTACACCTTC
>once|TRBD1|TRBV6-5|TRBJ1-1
CASSYPGQGNTEAFF
TGTGCCAGCAGTTATCCGGGACAGGGGAACACTGAAGCTTTCTTT
>once|.|TRBV29-1|TRBJ1-3
CSVVNPGNTIYF
TGCAGCGTTGTTAATCCTGGAAACACCATATATTTT
>.|TRBD2|TRBV7-8|TRBJ2-5
CASSSSLLAGGPHQETQYF
TGTGCCAGCAGCTCCTCGTTACTAGCGGGGGGGCCCCACCAAGAGACCCAGTACTTC
>.|TRBD1|TRBV5-1|TRBJ2-7
CASSLTTGGSYEQYF
TGCGCCAGCTCCCTGACGACAGGGGGGTCATACGAGCAGTACTTC
>.|.|TRBV14|TRBJ2-1
CASSQSSSYNEQFF
TGTGCCAGCAGCCAGTCGTCCAGTTACAATGAGCAGTTCTTC
>.|.|TRBV18|TRBJ1-2
CASSPPSGGTYGYTF
TGTGCCAGCTCACCACCCAGTGGAGGAACCTATGGCTACACCTTC
>.|.|TRBV11-3|TRBJ2-1
CASSLDIGGNEQFF
TGTGCCAGCAGCTTAGATATCGGCGGGAATGAGCAGTTCTTC
>.|.|TRBV5-6|TRBJ1-1
CASSLPGGAPEAFF
TGTGCCAGCAGCTTGCCCGGGGGGGCACCTGAAGCTTTCTTT